The present T cell receptor beta chain was sequenced within a study of Ad26.COV2.S vaccination and SARS-CoV-2 variants. For the study at large: Donor joined the COV1001 Ad26.COV2.S trial arm. Participants got Ad26.COV2.S intramuscularly, once or twice 56 days apart. Study observations and caveats: Total T cell responses, in the TCR breadth and depth analyses, may have been underestimated. Substantial breadth was reported for post-vaccination spike-specific CD8+ and CD4+ T cells.

The count of this clone is one. Antigen unknown. Here immunoSEQ multiplex PCR was the method, and the copy in TCRdb shows in-frame clones only, minus some. The data contain about 430,000 clones, roughly 90% of them singletons. The ends lost 5 bases at V and 1 base at J; junction bases unmatched: 5. The CDR3 consists of 15 residues. Germline V lookup: CDR1 SGHTA, CDR2 FQGNSA. Treatment here: 15 to 20 received Ad26.COV2.S at low or high dose, single or two shots; a few received placebo; per-sample allocation not given. Samples analyzed were those drawn on day 63 after the first vaccine or placebo injection.

The genes are TRBV7-2 and TRBJ1-1; TRBD1 agrees at 9 bases. The TCR sequence derives from a person aged 18-65 years who received the Ad26.COV2.S COVID-19 vaccine or a placebo. Sample: peripheral blood, taken in a trial of Ad26.COV2.S vaccine versus placebo. The DNA for the CDR3 is TGTGCCAGCAGCCCTACAGGGGGCTGGAACACTGAAGCTTTCTTT. It codes for CASSPTGGWNTEAFF.